This T cell receptor beta chain is drawn from a study of beta chain features in type 1 diabetes. Study details: Patients shared similar age, gender and cell yields with healthy donors.

Concerning this clone itself: Its antigen is unknown. The sample has other DNA sequences that encode this CDR3 too.

Germline loops: CDR1 SGHTA, CDR2 FQGNSA. V lost 1 base to trimming and J lost 7 bases, with 5 bases between them. The CDR3 extends over 12 amino acids. Isolated RNA was reverse transcribed in full, so expressed TCRB transcripts were sequenced. Produced via immunoSEQ multiplex PCR; TCRdb's table is partial and in-frame only. The sample shows more than 300,000 clones, roughly 12% of them seen only once. General study points: No resolution was reached here on whether HLA type influences TCRB rearrangement.

The clonotype comes from a man aged 18 to 30 in good health. The specimen was naive CD4+ T cells from blood. The J gene is TRBJ1-5, the V gene TRBV7-2; unclear D gene. The CDR3 here is CASSLDSQPQHF. The DNA of the CDR3 is TGTGCCAGCAGCTTAGACAGCCAGCCCCAGCATTTT.